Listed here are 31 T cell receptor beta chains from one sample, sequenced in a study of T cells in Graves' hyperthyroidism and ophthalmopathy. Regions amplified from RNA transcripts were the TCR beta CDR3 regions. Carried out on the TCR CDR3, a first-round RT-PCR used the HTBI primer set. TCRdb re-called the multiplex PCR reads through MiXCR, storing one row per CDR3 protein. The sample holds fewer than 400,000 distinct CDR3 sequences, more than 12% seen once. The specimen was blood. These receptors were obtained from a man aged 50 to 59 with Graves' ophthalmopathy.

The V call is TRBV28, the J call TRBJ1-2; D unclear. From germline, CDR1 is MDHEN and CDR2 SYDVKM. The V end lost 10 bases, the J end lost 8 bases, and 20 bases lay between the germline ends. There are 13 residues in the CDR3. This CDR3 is CAILRESGGGYTF. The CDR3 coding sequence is TGTGCCATTCTACGTGAGTCGGGTGGGGGCTACACCTTC.

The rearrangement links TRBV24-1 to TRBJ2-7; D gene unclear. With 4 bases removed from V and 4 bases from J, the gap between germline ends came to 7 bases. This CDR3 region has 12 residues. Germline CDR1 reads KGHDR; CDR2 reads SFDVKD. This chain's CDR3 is CATSDTQYEQYF. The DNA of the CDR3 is TGTGCCACCAGTGACACGCAATACGAGCAGTACTTC.

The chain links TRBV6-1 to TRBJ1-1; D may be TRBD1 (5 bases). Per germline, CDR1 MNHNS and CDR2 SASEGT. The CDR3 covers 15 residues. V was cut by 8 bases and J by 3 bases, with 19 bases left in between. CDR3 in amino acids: CASSSGHTGDTEAFF. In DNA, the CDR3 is TGTGCCAGCTCTTCCGGACACACGGGGGACACTGAAGCTTTCTTT.

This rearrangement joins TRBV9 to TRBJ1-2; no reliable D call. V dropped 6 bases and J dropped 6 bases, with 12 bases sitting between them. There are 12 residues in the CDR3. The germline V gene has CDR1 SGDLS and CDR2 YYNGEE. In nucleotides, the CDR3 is TGTGCCAGCAACTTGGGAATAAATGGCTACACCTTC. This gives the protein CASNLGINGYTF.

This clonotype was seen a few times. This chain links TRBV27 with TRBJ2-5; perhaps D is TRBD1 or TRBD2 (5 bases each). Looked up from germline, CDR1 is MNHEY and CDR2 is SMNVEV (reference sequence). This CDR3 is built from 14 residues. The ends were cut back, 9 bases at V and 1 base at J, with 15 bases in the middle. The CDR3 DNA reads TGTGCCAGTAGGTCGAGGGGAGTCCAAGAGACCCAGTACTTC. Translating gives CASRSRGVQETQYF.

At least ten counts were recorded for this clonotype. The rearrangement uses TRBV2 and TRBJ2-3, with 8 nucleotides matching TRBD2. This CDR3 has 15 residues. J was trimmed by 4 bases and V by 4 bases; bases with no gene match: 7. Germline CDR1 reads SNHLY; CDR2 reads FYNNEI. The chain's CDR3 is CASSAPDGGADTQYF. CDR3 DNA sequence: TGTGCCAGCAGTGCTCCTGACGGGGGGGCAGATACGCAGTATTTT.

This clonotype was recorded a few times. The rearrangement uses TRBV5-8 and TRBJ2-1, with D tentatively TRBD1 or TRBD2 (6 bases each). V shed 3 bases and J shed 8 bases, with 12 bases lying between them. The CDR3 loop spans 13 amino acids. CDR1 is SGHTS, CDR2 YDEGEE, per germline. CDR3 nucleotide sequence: TGTGCCAGCAGCTCCAGGGGAGGCTATGAGCAGTTCTTC. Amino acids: CASSSRGGYEQFF. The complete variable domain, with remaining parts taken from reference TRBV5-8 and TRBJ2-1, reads EAGVTQSPTHLIKTRGQQATLRCSPISGHTSVYWYQQALGLGLQFLLWYDEGEERNRGNFPPRFSGRQFPNYSSELNVNALELEDSALYLCASSSRGGYEQFFGPGTRLTVL.

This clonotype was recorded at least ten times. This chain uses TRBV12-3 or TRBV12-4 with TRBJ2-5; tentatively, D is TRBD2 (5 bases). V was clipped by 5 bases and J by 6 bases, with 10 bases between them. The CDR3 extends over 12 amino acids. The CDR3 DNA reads TGTGCCAGCAGTACGAGGAGGAAGACCCAGTACTTC. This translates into CASSTRRKTQYF.

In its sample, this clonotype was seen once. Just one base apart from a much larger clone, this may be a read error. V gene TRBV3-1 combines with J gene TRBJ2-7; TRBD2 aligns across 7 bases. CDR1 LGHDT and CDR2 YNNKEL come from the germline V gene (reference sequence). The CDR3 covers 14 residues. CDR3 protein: CDSSQDGRLNEQYF. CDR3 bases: TGTGACAGCAGCCAAGACGGGAGGCTCAACGAGCAGTACTTC.

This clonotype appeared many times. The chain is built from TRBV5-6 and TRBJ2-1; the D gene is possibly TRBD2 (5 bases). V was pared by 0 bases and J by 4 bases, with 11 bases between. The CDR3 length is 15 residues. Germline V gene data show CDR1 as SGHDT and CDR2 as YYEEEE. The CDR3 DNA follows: TGTGCCAGCAGCTTGGAGGGAGTTCAATACAATGAGCAGTTCTTC. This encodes CASSLEGVQYNEQFF.

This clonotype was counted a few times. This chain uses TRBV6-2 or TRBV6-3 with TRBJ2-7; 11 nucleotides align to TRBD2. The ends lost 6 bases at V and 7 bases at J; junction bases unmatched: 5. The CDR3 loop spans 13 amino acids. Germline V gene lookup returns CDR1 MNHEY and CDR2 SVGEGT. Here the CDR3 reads CASRTSGSPEQYF. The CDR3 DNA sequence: TGTGCCAGCAGAACTAGCGGGAGTCCTGAGCAGTACTTC.

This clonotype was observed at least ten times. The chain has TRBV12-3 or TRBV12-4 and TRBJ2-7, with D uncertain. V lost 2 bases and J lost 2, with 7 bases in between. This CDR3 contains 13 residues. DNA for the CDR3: TGTGCCAGCAGTTTAAAAACAGCCTACGAGCAGTACTTC. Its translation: CASSLKTAYEQYF.

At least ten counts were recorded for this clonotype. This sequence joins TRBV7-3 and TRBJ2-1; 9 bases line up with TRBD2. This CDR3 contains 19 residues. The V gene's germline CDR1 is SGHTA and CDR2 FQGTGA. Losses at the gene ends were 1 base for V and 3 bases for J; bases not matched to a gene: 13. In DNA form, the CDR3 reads TGTGCCAGCAGCTTAAGGTGGCGGGAGGGCCAGGTATTCTACAATGAGCAGTTCTTC. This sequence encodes CASSLRWREGQVFYNEQFF.

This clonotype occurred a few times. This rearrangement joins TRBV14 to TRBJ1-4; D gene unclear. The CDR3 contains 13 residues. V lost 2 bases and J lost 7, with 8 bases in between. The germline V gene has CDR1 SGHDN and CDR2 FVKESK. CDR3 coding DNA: TGTGCCAGCAGCCAACTCAACGGTGAAAAACTGTTTTTT. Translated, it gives CASSQLNGEKLFF. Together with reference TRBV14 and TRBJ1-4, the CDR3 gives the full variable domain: EAGVTQFPSHSVIEKGQTVTLRCDPISGHDNLYWYRRVMGKEIKFLLHFVKESKQDESGMPNNRFLAERTGGTYSTLKVQPAELEDSGVYFCASSQLNGEKLFFGSGTQLSVL.

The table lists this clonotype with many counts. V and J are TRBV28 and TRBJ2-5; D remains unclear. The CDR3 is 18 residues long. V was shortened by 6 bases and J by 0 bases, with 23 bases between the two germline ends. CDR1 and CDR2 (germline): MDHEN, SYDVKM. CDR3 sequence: CASSSPLVRHGDQETQYF. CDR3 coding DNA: TGTGCCAGCAGCAGTCCCCTGGTCCGACACGGAGACCAAGAGACCCAGTACTTC.

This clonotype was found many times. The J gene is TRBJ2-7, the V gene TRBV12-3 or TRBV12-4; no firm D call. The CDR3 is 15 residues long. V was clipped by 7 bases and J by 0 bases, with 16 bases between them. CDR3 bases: TGTGCCAGCAAATCCTCCGGCTGGATCTCCTACGAGCAGTACTTC. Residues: CASKSSGWISYEQYF.

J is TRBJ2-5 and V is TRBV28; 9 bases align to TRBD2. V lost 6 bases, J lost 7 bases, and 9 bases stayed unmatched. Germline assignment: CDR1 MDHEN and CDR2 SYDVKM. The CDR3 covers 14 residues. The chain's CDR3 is CASSPSQLAGTQYF. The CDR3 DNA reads TGTGCCAGCAGCCCTAGTCAACTAGCGGGGACCCAGTACTTC.

Written as DNA, the CDR3 is TGTGCCAGCAGTTACCGGGACAGGGCCTATGGCTACACCTTC. It translates to CASSYRDRAYGYTF. This chain connects TRBV6-5 to TRBJ1-2; 9 nucleotides match TRBD1. The germline V gene encodes CDR1 MNHEY and CDR2 SVGAGI. Trimming at V came to 2 bases and at J to 4 bases, leaving 2 bases not matched to a gene. The CDR3 length is 14 residues.

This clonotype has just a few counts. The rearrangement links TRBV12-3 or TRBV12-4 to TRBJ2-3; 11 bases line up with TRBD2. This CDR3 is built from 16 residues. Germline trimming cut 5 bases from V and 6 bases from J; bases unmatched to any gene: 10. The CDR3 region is CASSPLAGGGGDTQYF. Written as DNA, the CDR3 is TGTGCCAGCAGTCCCTTAGCGGGAGGGGGGGGGGATACGCAGTATTTT.

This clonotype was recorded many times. CDR3: CASSLGLAVNTGELFF. In DNA, the CDR3 is TGTGCCAGCAGTTTAGGGCTAGCGGTGAACACCGGGGAGCTGTTTTTT. The chain is built from TRBV6-1 and TRBJ2-2, with 7 bases fitting TRBD2. The length of the CDR3 is 16 residues. CDR1 MNHNS and CDR2 SASEGT come from the germline V gene. The trim removed 5 bases at V and 1 base at J, leaving 7 bases unmatched.

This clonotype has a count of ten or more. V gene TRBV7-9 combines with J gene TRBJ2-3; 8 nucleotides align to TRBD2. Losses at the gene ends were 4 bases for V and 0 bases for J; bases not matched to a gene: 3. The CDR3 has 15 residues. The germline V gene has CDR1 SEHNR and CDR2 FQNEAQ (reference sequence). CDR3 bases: TGTGCCAGCAGCTCACTAGCGGCTAGCACAGATACGCAGTATTTT. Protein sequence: CASSSLAASTDTQYF.

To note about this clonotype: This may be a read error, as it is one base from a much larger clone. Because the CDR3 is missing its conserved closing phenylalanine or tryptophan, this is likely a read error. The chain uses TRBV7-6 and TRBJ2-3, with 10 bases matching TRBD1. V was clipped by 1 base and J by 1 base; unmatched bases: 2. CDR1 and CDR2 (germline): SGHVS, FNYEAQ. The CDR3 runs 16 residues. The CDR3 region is CASSLETGGGTDTQYL. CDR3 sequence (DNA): TGTGCCAGCAGCTTAGAGACAGGGGGCGGCACAGATACGCAGTATCTT.

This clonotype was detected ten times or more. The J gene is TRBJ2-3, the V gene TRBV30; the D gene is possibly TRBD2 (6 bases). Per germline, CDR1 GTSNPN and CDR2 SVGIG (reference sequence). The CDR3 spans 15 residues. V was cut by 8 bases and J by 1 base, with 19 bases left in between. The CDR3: CALLGGYGGTDTQYF. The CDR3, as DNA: TGTGCCCTCTTAGGAGGGTATGGCGGCACAGATACGCAGTATTTT.

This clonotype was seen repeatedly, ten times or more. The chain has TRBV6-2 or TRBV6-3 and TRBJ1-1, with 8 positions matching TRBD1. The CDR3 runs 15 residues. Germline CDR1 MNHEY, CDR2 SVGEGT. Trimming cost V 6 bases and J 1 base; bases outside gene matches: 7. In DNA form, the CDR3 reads TGTGCCAGCAGCCCACTCAGGGGGCGGAACACTGAAGCTTTCTTT. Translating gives CASSPLRGRNTEAFF.

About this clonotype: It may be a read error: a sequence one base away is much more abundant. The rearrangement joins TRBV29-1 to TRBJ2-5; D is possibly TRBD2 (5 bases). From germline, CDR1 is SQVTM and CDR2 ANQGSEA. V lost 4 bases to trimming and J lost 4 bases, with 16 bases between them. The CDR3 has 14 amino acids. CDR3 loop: CSVGAGERRETQYF. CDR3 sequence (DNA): TGCAGCGTTGGGGCGGGCGAGCGCCGAGAGACCCAGTACTTC.

This chain's CDR3 is CASNDGALTQETQYF. In DNA form, the CDR3 reads TGTGCCAGCAATGACGGGGCCCTCACCCAGGAGACCCAGTACTTC. This chain connects TRBV7-2 to TRBJ2-5; D tentatively fits TRBD1 or TRBD2 (5 bases each). This CDR3 has 15 residues. The V and J ends lost 7 bases and 5 bases respectively, with 20 bases between them. Germline V gives CDR1 SGHTA, CDR2 FQGNSA.

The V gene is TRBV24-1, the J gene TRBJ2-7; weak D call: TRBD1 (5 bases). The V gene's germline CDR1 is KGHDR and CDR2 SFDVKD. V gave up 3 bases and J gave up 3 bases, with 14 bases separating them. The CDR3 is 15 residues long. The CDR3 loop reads CATSDPQESNYEQYF. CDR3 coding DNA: TGTGCCACCAGTGATCCACAGGAGTCCAACTACGAGCAGTACTTC.

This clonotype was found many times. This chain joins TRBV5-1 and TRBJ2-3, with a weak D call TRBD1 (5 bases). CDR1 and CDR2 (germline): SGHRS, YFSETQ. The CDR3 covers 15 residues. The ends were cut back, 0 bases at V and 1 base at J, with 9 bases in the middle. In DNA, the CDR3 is TGCGCCAGCAGCTTGGATGGGGCTCGCACAGATACGCAGTATTTT. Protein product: CASSLDGARTDTQYF.

The CDR3 region is CASSLSELAGNTGELFF. CDR3 coding DNA: TGTGCCAGCAGCTTAAGCGAGCTAGCGGGAAACACCGGGGAGCTGTTTTTT. This sequence joins TRBV7-9 and TRBJ2-2, with 9 bases that match TRBD2. The V segment lost 2 bases and the J segment 2 bases; nucleotides outside the gene matches: 6. Germline V gene data show CDR1 as SEHNR and CDR2 as FQNEAQ (reference sequence). The CDR3 totals 17 residues.

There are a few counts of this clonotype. CDR3 DNA sequence: TGCAGTGCACACGCCGCCGGGGCTTCTTTTGGAAACACCATATATTTT. The encoded protein is CSAHAAGASFGNTIYF. V and J are TRBV20-1 and TRBJ1-3, with D possibly being TRBD1 (5 bases). The CDR3 sequence is 16 residues long. The germline V and J ends were trimmed by 6 bases and 3 bases, with 21 bases remaining between them. Germline values: CDR1 DFQATT, CDR2 SNEGSKA (reference sequence).

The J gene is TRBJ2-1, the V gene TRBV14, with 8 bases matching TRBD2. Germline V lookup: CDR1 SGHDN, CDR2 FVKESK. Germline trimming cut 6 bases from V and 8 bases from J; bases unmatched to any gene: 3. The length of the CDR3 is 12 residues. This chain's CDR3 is CASRASGYEQFF. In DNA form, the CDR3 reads TGTGCCAGCAGAGCTAGCGGGTATGAGCAGTTCTTC.